What follows are 16 T cell receptor beta chains derived from one specimen sequenced in a study of T cells in Graves' hyperthyroidism and ophthalmopathy (dated 2019 in TCRdb). The library was produced with multiplex PCR. Sequencing used an Illumina HiSeq 2000. The TCR beta CDR3 regions were amplified from RNA transcripts. The TCR CDR3 was subjected to a first round of RT-PCR using the HTBI primer set and the Qiagen OneStep RT-PCR kit. TCRdb reprocessed the public reads (quality trimming at Q25 with fastp, clone calling with MiXCR) and kept in-frame beta chains. Identical CDR3 protein sequences are pooled into one entry, listed with their most common genes and DNA. The sample profile shows 300,000 to 400,000 distinct CDR3 sequences; over 15% of them were found once. The top ten constitute 45% to 55% of the sample. The sample taken for sequencing was blood. These receptor sequences come from a woman aged 45-65 years with Graves' hyperthyroidism.

The rearrangement uses TRBV20-1 and TRBJ2-3; a possible D gene is TRBD2 (6 bases). Trimming shortened V by 0 bases and J by 2 bases, and 15 bases separated the two germline ends. Germline CDR1 is DFQATT and CDR2 is SNEGSKA (reference sequence). This CDR3 has 16 amino acids. This CDR3 is CSARDRVWGVTDTQYF. DNA of the CDR3: TGCAGTGCTAGAGATCGGGTTTGGGGGGTCACAGATACGCAGTATTTT.

This clonotype was seen many times. The chain joins TRBV9 to TRBJ2-5, with D perhaps TRBD2 (7 bases). This CDR3 comprises 15 residues. Germline V gene data show CDR1 as SGDLS and CDR2 as YYNGEE. V dropped 3 bases and J dropped 5 bases, with 17 bases sitting between them. The CDR3 DNA is TGTGCCAGCAGCGCCCGGTGGGGGGGCCGGGAGACCCAGTACTTC. It codes for CASSARWGGRETQYF.

V and J are TRBV2 and TRBJ2-1; 7 bases agree with TRBD1. V shed 4 bases and J 6 bases; nucleotides not matched to a gene: 18. CDR1 and CDR2 (germline): SNHLY, FYNNEI. This CDR3 is 18 amino acids long. The CDR3 loop reads CASSVHSGDRVGSNEQFF. CDR3 nucleotides: TGTGCCAGCAGTGTACATTCTGGTGACAGGGTCGGGTCCAATGAGCAGTTCTTC. Looking up the rest from reference TRBV2 and TRBJ2-1 gives the full variable domain: EPEVTQTPSHQVTQMGQEVILRCVPISNHLYFYWYRQILGQKVEFLVSFYNNEISEKSEIFDDQFSVERPDGSNFTLKIRSTKLEDSAMYFCASSVHSGDRVGSNEQFFGPGTRLTVL.

This clonotype was detected many times. The CDR3 region has the DNA TGTGCCAGCAGCCGGAAGACAGGGGGCTCGGAGACCCAGTACTTC. Encoded protein: CASSRKTGGSETQYF. This chain joins TRBV3-1 and TRBJ2-5, with 10 nucleotides matching TRBD1. This CDR3 contains 15 residues. Germline V CDR1 and CDR2: LGHDT, YNNKEL (reference sequence). With 4 bases clipped from V and 5 bases from J, the junction kept 7 bases outside the gene matches.

CDR3 amino acids: CASSVAPRSYGYTF. CDR3 bases: TGTGCCAGCAGTGTGGCACCCCGCTCTTATGGCTACACCTTC. This sequence joins TRBV2 and TRBJ1-2; no firm D call. The CDR3 extends over 14 amino acids. V was shortened by 4 bases and J by 5 bases, with 14 bases between the two germline ends. The germline CDR1 and CDR2 sequences are SNHLY and FYNNEI.

Many counts were recorded for this clonotype. The genes are TRBV5-1 and TRBJ2-7; TRBD1 matches 8 bases. In germline, CDR1 is SGHRS, CDR2 YFSETQ. V shed 7 bases and J 3 bases; nucleotides not matched to a gene: 12. This CDR3 has 15 residues. As DNA, the CDR3 is TGCGCCAGCGGCGATTCGACAGGGGCGGACTACGAGCAGTACTTC. Translating it yields CASGDSTGADYEQYF.

This clonotype was observed a few times. V and J are TRBV28 and TRBJ2-2, with TRBD1 matching over 7 bases. The CDR3 has 14 residues. The germline V gene encodes CDR1 MDHEN and CDR2 SYDVKM. V was pared by 5 bases and J by 7 bases, with 7 bases of the junction left unmatched. Written as DNA, the CDR3 is TGTGCCAGCAGTCTGACAGGGTTGAACGGGGAGCTGTTTTTT. Protein: CASSLTGLNGELFF.

The rearrangement uses TRBV12-3 or TRBV12-4 and TRBJ2-1, with D possibly matching TRBD2 (5 bases). The CDR3 consists of 14 residues. V gave up 10 bases and J gave up 3 bases, with 16 bases separating them. As DNA, the CDR3 is TGTGCCACAAAACCCAGCGGATACTACAATGAGCAGTTCTTC. Amino acid sequence: CATKPSGYYNEQFF.

The rearrangement joins TRBV18 to TRBJ2-3; D call uncertain. In germline, CDR1 is KGHSH, CDR2 LQKENI. The V end was cut by 9 bases, the J end by 4 bases, with 14 bases between. The CDR3 consists of 13 residues. Written as DNA, the CDR3 is TGTGCCAGTTTCGTCAGCCTGGCAGATACGCAGTATTTT. Its protein is CASFVSLADTQYF.

This clonotype was detected a few times. This sequence joins TRBV4-2 and TRBJ2-3, with no clear D. Germline-derived CDR1 and CDR2 are LGHNA and YNFKEQ. Trimming cost V 0 bases and J 6 bases, with 16 bases left between them. This CDR3 has 16 amino acids. The CDR3 coding sequence is TGTGCCAGCAGCCAAGATAGGTACACAGCTTCCGATACGCAGTATTTT. Protein sequence: CASSQDRYTASDTQYF.

This clonotype was counted only a few times. V and J are TRBV27 and TRBJ2-2; TRBD2 matches 13 bases. The CDR3 loop spans 18 amino acids. Germline CDR1 MNHEY, CDR2 SMNVEV (reference sequence). V dropped 1 base and J dropped 3; count of bases not matched to a gene: 5. CDR3 coding DNA: TGTGCCAGCAGTTTATACCCGGGACTAGCGGGATACACCGGGGAGCTGTTTTTT. It translates to CASSLYPGLAGYTGELFF.

This clonotype was seen many times. The chain links TRBV2 to TRBJ1-2; TRBD1 agrees at 10 bases. CDR3 length: 15 residues. V trimming: 6 bases; J trimming: 5 bases; junction bases outside the gene matches: 9. Germline lookup yields CDR1 SNHLY and CDR2 FYNNEI. The CDR3 DNA follows: TGTGCCAGCAGCACCCGGACAGGGGGACGTTATGGCTACACCTTC. Its translation: CASSTRTGGRYGYTF.

This clonotype was picked up many times. The chain carries TRBV5-1 and TRBJ1-2; D is unresolved. The length of the CDR3 is 13 residues. Germline lookup yields CDR1 SGHRS and CDR2 YFSETQ. Trimming shortened V by 2 bases and J by 8 bases, and 13 bases separated the two germline ends. CDR3 amino acids: CASSFDVGMGYTF. CDR3 DNA sequence: TGCGCCAGCAGCTTTGATGTAGGGATGGGCTACACCTTC. The full variable domain, completed using reference TRBV5-1 and TRBJ1-2, is KAGVTQTPRYLIKTRGQQVTLSCSPISGHRSVSWYQQTPGQGLQFLFEYFSETQRNKGNFPGRFSGRQFSNSRSEMNVSTLELGDSALYLCASSFDVGMGYTFGSGTRLTVV.

This clonotype was seen more than once but under ten times. This sequence joins TRBV29-1 and TRBJ1-2, with D perhaps TRBD1 (5 bases). The CDR3 totals 12 residues. Trimming left V 6 bases short and J 6 bases short, with 14 bases between. CDR1 SQVTM and CDR2 ANQGSEA come from the germline V gene. The CDR3 region is CSVMQGYDGYTF. CDR3 bases: TGCAGCGTGATGCAGGGCTATGATGGCTACACCTTC.

This clonotype was observed a few times. This sequence joins TRBV12-3 or TRBV12-4 and TRBJ1-5; D is ambiguous. Trimming removed 6 bases from V and 2 bases from J, with 8 bases in between. CDR3 length: 13 amino acids. The CDR3 region has the DNA TGTGCCAGCAGCGAGTATGGCAATCAGCCCCAGCATTTT. It yields the protein CASSEYGNQPQHF.

The chain joins TRBV5-1 to TRBJ2-1; 9 nucleotides align to TRBD1. The CDR3 is made up of 20 amino acids. Germline CDR1 reads SGHRS; CDR2 reads YFSETQ. The ends lost 0 bases at V and 0 bases at J; junction bases unmatched: 13. CDR3 sequence (DNA): TGCGCCAGCAGCTTGGAACAGGGGGCCCGGACCCACCCCTCCTACAATGAGCAGTTCTTC. It specifies CASSLEQGARTHPSYNEQFF.